These 18 T cell receptor beta chains came from one sample sequenced in a study of T-cell memory formation after mild COVID-19. Each CDR3 protein gets one entry after TCRdb re-called the 5' RACE reads with MiXCR. The table records 200,000 to 250,000 distinct CDR3 sequences, more than 8% of them present only once. Sequences were obtained from PBMCs or a T cell subset sorted from them (not recorded which). The receptor source for this set is a man in his late teens or twenties who had mild COVID-19 (a few samples of this study predate the infection). Cell type and time point are not known.

This clonotype was seen a few times. J is TRBJ2-3 and V is TRBV7-9; D is perhaps TRBD2 (7 bases). This CDR3 has 15 amino acids. Trimming cost V 4 bases and J 4 bases, with 15 bases left between them. From germline, CDR1 is SEHNR and CDR2 FQNEAQ (reference sequence). In DNA, the CDR3 is TGTGCCAGCAGCTACCCGGGGGGCGATGCAGATACGCAGTATTTT. Translating it yields CASSYPGGDADTQYF.

This clonotype was detected ten times or more. The rearrangement uses TRBV7-2 and TRBJ1-5; weak D call: TRBD1 (5 bases). The CDR3 runs to 14 residues. Trimming cost V 5 bases and J 3 bases, with 11 bases left between them. Germline V CDR1 and CDR2: SGHTA, FQGNSA. The CDR3: CASSPGTVNQPQHF. CDR3 sequence (DNA): TGTGCCAGCAGCCCCGGGACGGTCAATCAGCCCCAGCATTTT. Variable domain in full (rest from reference TRBV7-2 and TRBJ1-5): GAGVSQSPSNKVTEKGKDVELRCDPISGHTALYWYRQSLGQGLEFLIYFQGNSAPDKSGLPSDRFSAERTGGSVSTLTIQRTQQEDSAVYLCASSPGTVNQPQHFGDGTRLSIL.

CDR3 protein: CASSSRTGGKEKLFF. CDR3 DNA sequence: TGTGCCAGCAGTTCCCGGACAGGGGGGAAAGAAAAACTGTTTTTT. V and J are TRBV27 and TRBJ1-4, with 10 bases identical to TRBD1. CDR1 and CDR2 (germline): MNHEY, SMNVEV (reference sequence). This CDR3 comprises 15 residues. V trimming: 4 bases; J trimming: 8 bases; junction bases outside the gene matches: 7.

This rearrangement joins TRBV6-2 or TRBV6-3 to TRBJ2-3, with D hard to call. Trimming cost V 5 bases and J 6 bases, with 9 bases left between them. Germline V lookup: CDR1 MNHEY, CDR2 SVGEGT. The CDR3 runs to 12 residues. The CDR3: CASSDNKDTQYF. The CDR3 DNA reads as TGTGCCAGCAGTGACAATAAGGATACGCAGTATTTT.

The CDR3 reads CSARDPVAGKYNEQFF. CDR3 DNA: TGCAGTGCTAGAGATCCTGTGGCGGGGAAGTACAATGAGCAGTTCTTC. The chain recombines TRBV20-1 with TRBJ2-1, with TRBD2 as a possible D gene (6 bases). V lost 0 bases and J lost 4, with 16 bases in between. CDR3 size: 16 residues. Germline lookup yields CDR1 DFQATT and CDR2 SNEGSKA (reference sequence).

The chain employs TRBV11-2 and TRBJ1-1; D is undetermined. With 8 bases removed from V and 0 bases from J, the gap between germline ends came to 10 bases. This CDR3 spans 13 amino acids. In germline, CDR1 is SGHAT, CDR2 FQNNGV. Written as DNA, the CDR3 is TGTGCCAGCCTGAGGGTGGTGAACACTGAAGCTTTCTTT. Translated, it gives CASLRVVNTEAFF.

A few counts support this clonotype. The gene calls are TRBV5-4 and TRBJ2-2; 11 positions agree with TRBD2. Germline V gene data show CDR1 as SGHNT and CDR2 as YYREEE (reference sequence). The CDR3 consists of 15 residues. With V trimmed by 1 base and J by 6 bases, 2 bases remained unmatched. CDR3 region: CASSLTSGGAGELFF. CDR3 DNA sequence: TGTGCCAGCAGCTTGACTAGCGGGGGCGCCGGGGAGCTGTTTTTT.

This clonotype was seen only a few times. The chain is built from TRBV7-9 and TRBJ2-3; the match to TRBD1 covers 7 bases. J lost 4 bases, V lost 1 base, and 2 bases had no gene match. CDR1 and CDR2 from the germline V gene are SEHNR and FQNEAQ (reference sequence). The CDR3 runs 14 residues. The DNA for the CDR3 is TGTGCCAGCAGCTTAGTCGACAGGGCAGATACGCAGTATTTT. The encoded protein is CASSLVDRADTQYF.

This clonotype has at least ten counts. The V gene is TRBV5-1, the J gene TRBJ2-1, with D possibly being TRBD2 (6 bases). Germline V gene sequence: CDR1 SGHRS, CDR2 YFSETQ. CDR3 size: 15 residues. V was cut by 4 bases and J by 0 bases, with 11 bases left in between. For the CDR3, the DNA is TGCGCCAGCAGCCCGGGACTTAGCTCCTACAATGAGCAGTTCTTC. Translating gives CASSPGLSSYNEQFF. The full variable domain, with the rest looked up from reference TRBV5-1 and TRBJ2-1, is KAGVTQTPRYLIKTRGQQVTLSCSPISGHRSVSWYQQTPGQGLQFLFEYFSETQRNKGNFPGRFSGRQFSNSRSEMNVSTLELGDSALYLCASSPGLSSYNEQFFGPGTRLTVL.

The chain joins TRBV7-2 to TRBJ2-5; 14 nucleotides align to TRBD2. V was clipped by 0 bases and J by 4 bases; unmatched bases: 1. CDR1 and CDR2 (germline): SGHTA, FQGNSA. This CDR3 contains 16 residues. The CDR3 loop reads CASSLAGTSGRETQYF. The CDR3 nucleotides read TGTGCCAGCAGCTTAGCGGGGACTAGCGGGAGAGAGACCCAGTACTTC.

V usage is TRBV5-1 and J usage is TRBJ1-1, with a tentative D call TRBD1 (5 bases). Germline V CDR1 and CDR2: SGHRS, YFSETQ. The CDR3 contains 14 residues. V was pared by 5 bases and J by 1 base, with 12 bases between. The CDR3 reads CASRSATENTEAFF. The CDR3, as DNA: TGCGCCAGCAGATCGGCGACAGAGAACACTGAAGCTTTCTTT.

This clonotype came up many times. The rearrangement links TRBV7-3 to TRBJ2-3, with 9 bases aligning to TRBD1. The trim removed 4 bases at V and 4 bases at J, leaving 6 bases unmatched. CDR3 size: 15 residues. CDR1 is SGHTA, CDR2 FQGTGA, per germline. CDR3 amino acids: CASSSSGTGPDTQYF. The CDR3 DNA sequence: TGTGCCAGCAGCTCTTCCGGGACAGGGCCAGATACGCAGTATTTT.

As regards this clonotype: Germline is not matched at one junction end, which may reflect a read error. V is TRBV7-7 and J is TRBJ2-3; D is unresolved. From germline, CDR1 is SSHAT and CDR2 FNYEAQ (reference sequence). This CDR3 contains 15 residues. This chain's CDR3 is CASSLTDGSTDTQYF. The CDR3 DNA reads as TGTGCTAGCAGCCTGACGGACGGAAGCACAGATACGCAGTATTTT. Using reference TRBV7-7 and TRBJ2-3 for the parts outside the CDR3, the full variable domain is GAGVSQSPRYKVTKRGQDVTLRCDPISSHATLYWYQQALGQGPEFLTYFNYEAQPDKSGLPSDRFSAERPEGSISTLTIQRTEQRDSAMYRCASSLTDGSTDTQYFGPGTRLTVL.

This clonotype was seen a handful of times. V usage is TRBV6-5 and J usage is TRBJ1-2; TRBD1 is a possible D gene (5 bases). Germline V gene lookup returns CDR1 MNHEY and CDR2 SVGAGI. Trimming cost V 0 bases and J 8 bases, with 13 bases left between them. CDR3 length: 14 residues. CDR3 sequence reads: CASSYSRGSGGYTF. The CDR3 DNA reads as TGTGCCAGCAGTTACTCGAGGGGCAGTGGAGGCTACACCTTC.

There are a few counts of this clonotype. This chain uses TRBV9 with TRBJ2-2; D is possibly TRBD1 or TRBD2 (6 bases each). Germline CDR1 and CDR2: SGDLS and YYNGEE. This CDR3 has 14 amino acids. Deletions cut 3 bases from V and 6 bases from J, with 12 bases between. CDR3 in DNA: TGTGCCAGCAGCGAGGGGGGCTTGGCCGGGGAGCTGTTTTTT. Translating gives CASSEGGLAGELFF. Drawing the rest from reference TRBV9 and TRBJ2-2, the complete variable domain is DSGVTQTPKHLITATGQRVTLRCSPRSGDLSVYWYQQSLDQGLQFLIQYYNGEERAKGNILERFSAQQFPDLHSELNLSSLELGDSALYFCASSEGGLAGELFFGEGSRLTVL.

This clonotype turned up a few times. V usage is TRBV6-5 and J usage is TRBJ1-1, with D unresolved. V lost 0 bases and J 0 bases, leaving 11 bases between the germline ends. Looked up from germline, CDR1 is MNHEY and CDR2 is SVGAGI. This CDR3 region has 16 residues. The CDR3 is CASSYSTGRLNTEAFF. In DNA form, the CDR3 reads TGTGCCAGCAGTTACTCTACTGGACGTTTGAACACTGAAGCTTTCTTT.

A few counts support this clonotype. This chain connects TRBV7-9 to TRBJ2-3, with unresolved D. CDR3 length: 16 residues. V was shortened by 4 bases and J by 2 bases, with 16 bases between the two germline ends. Germline-derived CDR1 and CDR2 are SEHNR and FQNEAQ (reference sequence). CDR3 nucleotide sequence: TGTGCCAGCAGCTACGAGGCGAACAGCCCCACAGATACGCAGTATTTT. This gives the protein CASSYEANSPTDTQYF.

The chain combines TRBV4-2 with TRBJ2-1; perhaps TRBD2 as D (6 bases). The CDR3 totals 15 residues. Germline CDR1 LGHNA, CDR2 YNFKEQ. V gave up 2 bases and J gave up 6 bases, with 14 bases separating them. The CDR3 sequence: CASSQPSGTFNEQFF. The CDR3 DNA is TGTGCCAGCAGCCAACCCTCGGGGACTTTCAATGAGCAGTTCTTC.